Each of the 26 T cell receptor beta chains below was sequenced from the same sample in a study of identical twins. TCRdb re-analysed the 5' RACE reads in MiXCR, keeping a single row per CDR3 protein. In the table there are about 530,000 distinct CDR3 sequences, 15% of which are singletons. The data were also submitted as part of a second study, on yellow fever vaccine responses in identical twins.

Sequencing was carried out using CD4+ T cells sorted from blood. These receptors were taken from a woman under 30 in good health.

CDR3 in amino acids: CASSGRTGGTDTQYF. The CDR3 region has the DNA TGCGCCAGCAGCGGGAGGACAGGGGGCACAGATACGCAGTATTTT. V is TRBV5-1 and J is TRBJ2-3; TRBD1 matches at 9 bases. The CDR3 consists of 15 residues. Germline CDR1 reads SGHRS; CDR2 reads YFSETQ. The V segment lost 4 bases and the J segment 1 base; nucleotides outside the gene matches: 4.

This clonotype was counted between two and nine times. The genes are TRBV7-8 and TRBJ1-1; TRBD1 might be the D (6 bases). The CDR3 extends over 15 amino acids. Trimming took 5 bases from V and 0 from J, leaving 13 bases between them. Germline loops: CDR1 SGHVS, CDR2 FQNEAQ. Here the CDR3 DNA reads TGTGCCAGCAGCAGTAAACAGGGAATGAACACTGAAGCTTTCTTT. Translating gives CASSSKQGMNTEAFF.

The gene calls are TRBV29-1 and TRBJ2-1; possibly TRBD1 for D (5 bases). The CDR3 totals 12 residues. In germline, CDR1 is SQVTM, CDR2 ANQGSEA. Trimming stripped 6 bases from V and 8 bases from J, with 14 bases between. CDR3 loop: CSVARVFDEQFF. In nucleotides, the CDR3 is TGCAGCGTGGCCAGGGTTTTCGATGAGCAGTTCTTC.

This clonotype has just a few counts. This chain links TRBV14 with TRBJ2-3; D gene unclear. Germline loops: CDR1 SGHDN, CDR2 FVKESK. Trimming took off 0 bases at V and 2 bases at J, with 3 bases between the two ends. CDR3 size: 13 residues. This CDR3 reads CASSQEFTDTQYF. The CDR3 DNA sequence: TGTGCCAGCAGCCAAGAGTTCACAGATACGCAGTATTTT.

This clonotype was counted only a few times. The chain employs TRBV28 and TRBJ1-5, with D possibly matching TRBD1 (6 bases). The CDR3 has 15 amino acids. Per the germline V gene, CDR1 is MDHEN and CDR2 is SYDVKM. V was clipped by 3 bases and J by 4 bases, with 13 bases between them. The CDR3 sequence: CASSLGTPFNQPQHF. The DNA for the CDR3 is TGTGCCAGCAGTTTGGGGACACCCTTTAATCAGCCCCAGCATTTT.

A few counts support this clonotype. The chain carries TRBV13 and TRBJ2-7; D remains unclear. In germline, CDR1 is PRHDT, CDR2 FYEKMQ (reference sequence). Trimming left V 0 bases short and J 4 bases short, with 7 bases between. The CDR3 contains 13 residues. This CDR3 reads CASSLGPLYEQYF. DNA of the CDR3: TGTGCCAGCAGCTTAGGACCGTTATACGAGCAGTACTTC.

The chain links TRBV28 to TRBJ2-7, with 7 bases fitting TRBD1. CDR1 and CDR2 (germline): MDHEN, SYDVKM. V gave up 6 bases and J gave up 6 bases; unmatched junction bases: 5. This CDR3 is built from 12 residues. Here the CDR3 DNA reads TGTGCCAGCAGGTCATGGACAGGCGAGCAGTACGTC. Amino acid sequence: CASRSWTGEQYV.

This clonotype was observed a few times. The CDR3 coding sequence is TGTGCCAGCAGAGTACAGGGGGCTGCCAAAAACATTCAGTACTTC. Protein product: CASRVQGAAKNIQYF. The chain uses TRBV2 and TRBJ2-4; the match to TRBD1 covers 9 bases. V lost 6 bases to trimming and J lost 1 base; unmatched junction nucleotides: 4. This CDR3 comprises 15 residues. Germline V gene lookup returns CDR1 SNHLY and CDR2 FYNNEI. Using reference TRBV2 and TRBJ2-4 for the parts outside the CDR3, the full variable domain is EPEVTQTPSHQVTQMGQEVILRCVPISNHLYFYWYRQILGQKVEFLVSFYNNEISEKSEIFDDQFSVERPDGSNFTLKIRSTKLEDSAMYFCASRVQGAAKNIQYFGAGTRLSVL.

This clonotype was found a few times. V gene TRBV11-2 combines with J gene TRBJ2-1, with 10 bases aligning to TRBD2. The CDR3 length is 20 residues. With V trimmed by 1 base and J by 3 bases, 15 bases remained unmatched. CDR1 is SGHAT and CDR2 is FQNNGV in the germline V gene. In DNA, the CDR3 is TGTGCCAGCAGCTTAGTCCCGGGACTAGCGTCTGGGTCTATCTACAATGAGCAGTTCTTC. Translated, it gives CASSLVPGLASGSIYNEQFF.

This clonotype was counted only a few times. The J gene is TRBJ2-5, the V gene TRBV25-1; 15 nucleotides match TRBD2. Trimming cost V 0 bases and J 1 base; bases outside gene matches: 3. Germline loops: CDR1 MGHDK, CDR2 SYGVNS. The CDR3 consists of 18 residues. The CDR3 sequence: CASSEYGTSGGIQETQYF. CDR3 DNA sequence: TGTGCCAGCAGTGAATACGGGACTAGCGGGGGGATCCAAGAGACCCAGTACTTC.

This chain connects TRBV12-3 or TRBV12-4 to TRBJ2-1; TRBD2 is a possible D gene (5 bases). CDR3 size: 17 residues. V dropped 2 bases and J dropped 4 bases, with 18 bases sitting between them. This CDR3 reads CASSLSGGLRRYNEQFF. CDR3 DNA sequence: TGTGCCAGCAGTTTATCCGGTGGCCTCCGGAGGTACAATGAGCAGTTCTTC.

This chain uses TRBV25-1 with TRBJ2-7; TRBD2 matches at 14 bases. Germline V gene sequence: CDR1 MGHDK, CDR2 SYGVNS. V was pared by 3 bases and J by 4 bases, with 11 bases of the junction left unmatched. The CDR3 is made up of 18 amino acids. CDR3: CASSDGLAGGPSRYEQYF. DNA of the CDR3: TGTGCCAGCAGTGATGGACTAGCGGGAGGACCGAGTAGGTACGAGCAGTACTTC.

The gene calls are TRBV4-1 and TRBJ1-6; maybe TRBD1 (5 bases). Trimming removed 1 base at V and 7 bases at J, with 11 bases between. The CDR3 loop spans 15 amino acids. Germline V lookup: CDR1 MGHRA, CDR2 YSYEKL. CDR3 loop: CASSQGGFRNSPLHF. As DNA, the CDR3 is TGCGCCAGCAGCCAAGGGGGGTTTCGGAATTCACCCCTCCACTTT.

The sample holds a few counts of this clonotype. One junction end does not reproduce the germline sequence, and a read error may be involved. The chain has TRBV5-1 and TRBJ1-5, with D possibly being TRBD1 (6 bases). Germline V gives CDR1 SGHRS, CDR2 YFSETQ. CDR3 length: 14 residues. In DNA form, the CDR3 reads TGCGCCAGCAGCTCTGAGGGGGATAATCAGCTCCAGCATTTT. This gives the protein CASSSEGDNQLQHF.

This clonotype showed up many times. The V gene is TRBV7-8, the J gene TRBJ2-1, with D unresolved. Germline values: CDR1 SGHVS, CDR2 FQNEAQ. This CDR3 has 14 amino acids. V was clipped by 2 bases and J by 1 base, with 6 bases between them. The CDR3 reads CASSLSWSYNEQFF. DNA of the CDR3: TGTGCCAGCAGCTTAAGTTGGTCCTACAATGAGCAGTTCTTC.

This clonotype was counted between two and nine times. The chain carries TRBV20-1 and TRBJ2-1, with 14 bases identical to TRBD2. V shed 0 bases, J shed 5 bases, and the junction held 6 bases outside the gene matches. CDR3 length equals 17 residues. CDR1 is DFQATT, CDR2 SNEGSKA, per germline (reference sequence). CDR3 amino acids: CSARDSGLAGANNEQFF. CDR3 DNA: TGCAGTGCTAGAGACTCGGGACTAGCGGGAGCTAACAATGAGCAGTTCTTC.

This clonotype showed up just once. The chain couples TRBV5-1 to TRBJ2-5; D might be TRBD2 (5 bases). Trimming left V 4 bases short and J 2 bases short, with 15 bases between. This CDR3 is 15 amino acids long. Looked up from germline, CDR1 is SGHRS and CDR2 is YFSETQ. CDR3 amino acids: CASSPTSLGQETQYF. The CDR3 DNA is TGCGCCAGCAGCCCCACTAGTCTGGGGCAAGAGACCCAGTACTTC.

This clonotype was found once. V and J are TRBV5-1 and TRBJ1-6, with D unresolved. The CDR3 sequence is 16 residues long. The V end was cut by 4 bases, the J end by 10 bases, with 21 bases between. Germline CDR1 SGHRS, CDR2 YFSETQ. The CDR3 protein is CASSPIKTTSGSPLHF. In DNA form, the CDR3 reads TGCGCCAGCAGCCCAATAAAGACGACGAGCGGATCACCCCTCCACTTT. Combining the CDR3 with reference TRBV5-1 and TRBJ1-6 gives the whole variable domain KAGVTQTPRYLIKTRGQQVTLSCSPISGHRSVSWYQQTPGQGLQFLFEYFSETQRNKGNFPGRFSGRQFSNSRSEMNVSTLELGDSALYLCASSPIKTTSGSPLHFGNGTRLTVT.

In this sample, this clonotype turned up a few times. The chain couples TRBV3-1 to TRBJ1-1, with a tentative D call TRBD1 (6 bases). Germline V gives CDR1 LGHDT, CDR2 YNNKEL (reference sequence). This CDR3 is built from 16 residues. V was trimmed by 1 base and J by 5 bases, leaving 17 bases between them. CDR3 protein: CASSQVPMWGRTEAFF. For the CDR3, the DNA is TGTGCCAGCAGCCAAGTACCGATGTGGGGGCGAACTGAAGCTTTCTTT.

The chain's CDR3 is CSVIVRGETQYF. CDR3 DNA: TGCAGTGTAATTGTCAGGGGGGAGACCCAGTACTTC. The gene calls are TRBV20-1 and TRBJ2-5, with 7 bases that match TRBD1. J lost 5 bases, V lost 7 bases, and 7 bases had no gene match. CDR1 is DFQATT and CDR2 is SNEGSKA in the germline V gene (reference sequence). The CDR3 has 12 residues.

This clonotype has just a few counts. In DNA, the CDR3 is TGTGCCAGCAGCCCAATAGCGGGAGGGCCAAATGAGCAGTTCTTC. It encodes CASSPIAGGPNEQFF. V is TRBV12-3 or TRBV12-4 and J is TRBJ2-1; 11 nucleotides line up with TRBD2. J lost 7 bases, V lost 6 bases, and 8 bases had no gene match. The CDR3 length is 15 residues.

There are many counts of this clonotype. CDR3 sequence (DNA): TGTGCCAGCAGCTTATCAGGGGCTTCGTACAATGAGCAGTTCTTC. This codes for CASSLSGASYNEQFF. V gene TRBV7-6 combines with J gene TRBJ2-1; tentatively, D is TRBD1 (6 bases). Trimming cost V 2 bases and J 4 bases, with 12 bases left between them. Germline V gives CDR1 SGHVS, CDR2 FNYEAQ. The CDR3 is made up of 15 amino acids. The full variable domain, in which reference TRBV7-6 and TRBJ2-1 provide the parts outside the CDR3, is GAGVSQSPRYKVTKRGQDVALRCDPISGHVSLYWYRQALGQGPEFLTYFNYEAQQDKSGLPNDRFSAERPEGSISTLTIQRTEQRDSAMYRCASSLSGASYNEQFFGPGTRLTVL.

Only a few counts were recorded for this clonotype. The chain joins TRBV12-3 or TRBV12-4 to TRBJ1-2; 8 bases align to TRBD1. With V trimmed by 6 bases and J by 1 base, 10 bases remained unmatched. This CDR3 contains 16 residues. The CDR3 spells CASSNQGAWVNYGYTF. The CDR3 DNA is TGTGCCAGCAGCAACCAGGGGGCCTGGGTTAACTATGGCTACACCTTC.

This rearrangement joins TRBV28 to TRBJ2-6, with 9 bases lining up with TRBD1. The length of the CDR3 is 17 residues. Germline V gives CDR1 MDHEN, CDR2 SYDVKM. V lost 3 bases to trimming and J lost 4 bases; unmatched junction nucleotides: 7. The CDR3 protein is CASSFGQGKAGANVLTF. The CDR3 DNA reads TGTGCCAGCAGTTTTGGACAGGGGAAAGCCGGGGCCAACGTCCTGACTTTC.

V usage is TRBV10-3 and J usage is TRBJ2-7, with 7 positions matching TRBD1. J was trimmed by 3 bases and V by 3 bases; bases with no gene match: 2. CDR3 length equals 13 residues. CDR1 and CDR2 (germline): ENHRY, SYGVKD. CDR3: CAISERQGYEQYV. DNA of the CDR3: TGTGCCATCAGTGAAAGACAGGGCTACGAGCAGTACGTC.

CDR3 nucleotide sequence: TGTGCCAGCAAGGGACAGACGAACACTGAAGCTTTCTTT. It specifies CASKGQTNTEAFF. This chain connects TRBV12-3 or TRBV12-4 to TRBJ1-1, with 7 bases matching TRBD1. The CDR3 loop spans 13 amino acids. The V gene end was trimmed by 7 bases and the J gene end by 1 base; junction bases not matched to a gene: 3.